These T cell receptor beta chains were read from a single sample in a study of blood T cell repertoires in COVID-19. Assay: immunoSEQ multiplex PCR; the TCRdb copy retains only in-frame clones and omits some. The profile shows 300,000 to 400,000 clones, roughly 90% of them singletons. Input material: PBMCs or T cells enriched from blood (not recorded which). These receptors all come from a young woman with acute COVID-19. The CDR3 runs from the conserved cysteine through the conserved F or W. The D gene is left open where the match is weak. Part of the rows lack a size; the others show once, few, many or a class for expanded clones.

size	V	D	J	DNA	CDR3
NA	TRBV5-1	TRBD2	TRBJ2-3	TGCGCCAGCAGCTTATTCCGGACTAGCGGGGGCACAGATACGCAGTATTTT	CASSLFRTSGGTDTQYF
once	TRBV7-9	TRBD2	TRBJ2-3	TGTGCCAAGAGCGGGGGGGCCGTAGATACGCAGTATTTT	CAKSGGAVDTQYF
once	TRBV5-1	TRBD2	TRBJ2-1	TGCGCCAGCAGCTTGCCACTAGCGGAGGGGCCCAATGAGCAGTTCTTC	CASSLPLAEGPNEQFF
NA	TRBV9	TRBD1	TRBJ2-7	TGTGCCAGCAGCGTAGGGGACAGTACCTCCTACGAGCAGTACTTC	CASSVGDSTSYEQYF
NA	TRBV2	TRBD1	TRBJ1-6	TGTGCCAGCAGTGTGGGGACAGGCCAGGGTAATTCACCCCTCCACTTT	CASSVGTGQGNSPLHF
NA	TRBV4-1	TRBD1	TRBJ2-1	TGCGCCAGCAGCCCCGGACAGGGTGCCTTCAATGAGCAGTTCTTC	CASSPGQGAFNEQFF
NA	TRBV7-9	TRBD1	TRBJ2-2	TGTGCCAGCAGCCTCAGGGGGACCGGGGAGCTGTTTTTT	CASSLRGTGELFF
few	TRBV5-1	NA	TRBJ1-1	TGCGCCAGCAGCTATGACTTGAACACTGAAGCTTTCTTT	CASSYDLNTEAFF
few	TRBV30	TRBD2	TRBJ2-7	TGTGCCTGGAGAGAGACGGGGGGTACGTACGAGCAGTACTTC	CAWRETGGTYEQYF
NA	TRBV2	TRBD2	TRBJ2-7	TGTGCCAGCAGCTTGGGACTAGTATTTAACGAGCAGTACTTC	CASSLGLVFNEQYF
NA	TRBV29-1	TRBD1	TRBJ2-7	TGCAGCGTAGAGGGACAGGGGACCTACGAGCAGTACTTC	CSVEGQGTYEQYF
NA	TRBV10-2	NA	TRBJ1-1	TGCGCCAGCAGTGATCGGAGGGGTACGAACACTGAAGCTTTCTTT	CASSDRRGTNTEAFF
NA	TRBV6-4	NA	TRBJ1-2	TGTGCCAGGACGGGGGGCAACTATGGCTACACCTTC	CARTGGNYGYTF
NA	TRBV12-5	NA	TRBJ2-3	TGTGCTAGTGGTCATATCGGGTCCGGCACAGATACGCAGTATTTT	CASGHIGSGTDTQYF
NA	TRBV7-9	NA	TRBJ1-3	TGTGCCAGCAGCTTAGCGGGGGGCTCTGGAAACACCATATATTTT	CASSLAGGSGNTIYF
NA	TRBV7-6	NA	TRBJ2-3	TGTGCCAGCAGCTACCGGGATTTTATCACAGATACGCAGTATTTT	CASSYRDFITDTQYF
NA	TRBV24-1	TRBD2	TRBJ2-2	TGTGCCACCAGTGAACGGCGGGGGGGTAACACCGGGGAGCTGTTTTTT	CATSERRGGNTGELFF
NA	TRBV29-1	NA	TRBJ1-1	TGCAGCGTTGTTGGGGGGGACACCCCTACACACACTGAAGCTTTCTTT	CSVVGGDTPTHTEAFF
NA	TRBV3-1/TRBV3-2	TRBD1	TRBJ1-6	TGTGCCAGCAGCCAAGATCTGGGACAGGGACGGTCACCCCTCCACTTT	CASSQDLGQGRSPLHF
NA	TRBV7-9	NA	TRBJ2-7	TGTGCCAGCAGCCAGGGTGCAGCCGAGCAGTACTTC	CASSQGAAEQYF
NA	TRBV18	NA	TRBJ2-1	TGTGCCTCCACGGGGTCGGGCCAGAATGAGCAGTTCTTC	CASTGSGQNEQFF
NA	TRBV7-2	TRBD1	TRBJ2-3	TGTGCCAGCAGCTCTGGACAGGGGCTCACAGATACGCAGTATTTT	CASSSGQGLTDTQYF
NA	TRBV18	NA	TRBJ1-1	TGTGCCAGCTCACCAAGTAATTCCGGCAGGGTGGGCACTGAAGCTTTCTTT	CASSPSNSGRVGTEAFF
few	TRBV5-1	TRBD1	TRBJ2-7	TGCGCCAGCAGCTTGATTCTGACAGGGGGCGAGCAGTACTTC	CASSLILTGGEQYF
NA	TRBV9	NA	TRBJ2-2	TGTGCCAGCAGCGTAGGGCCCGCTGCCTCCGGGGAGCTGTTTTTT	CASSVGPAASGELFF
NA	TRBV7-2	NA	TRBJ2-1	TGTGCCAGCAGCCCGAGTTTATACAATGAGCAGTTCTTC	CASSPSLYNEQFF
NA	TRBV5-1	NA	TRBJ2-2	TGCGCCAGCAGCGAGACAGGGAACACCGGGGAGCTGTTTTTT	CASSETGNTGELFF